Listed below are T cell receptor beta chains from one sample, sequenced in a study of Graves' ophthalmopathy and Graves' hyperthyroidism. TCRdb passed the multiplex PCR reads through MiXCR, listing each CDR3 protein once. The sample has some 750,000 distinct CDR3 sequences, roughly 40% seen once. Sequenced input: peripheral blood. These receptors originate from an adult man with Graves' ophthalmopathy. Each CDR3 is given with its conserved first and last residue. The D gene is left open where the match is weak. A clone size is listed for some rows: how often the clone was seen (once, few, many), or a class if it is expanded.

>-|-|TRBV12-3/TRBV12-4|TRBJ2-5
CASSRSTQETQYF
TGTGCCAGCAGCCGCTCAACCCAAGAGACCCAGTACTTC
>-|-|TRBV9|TRBJ1-1
CASSVAVGQTTEAFF
TGTGCCAGCAGCGTAGCTGTGGGCCAGACCACTGAAGCTTTCTTT
>-|-|TRBV9|TRBJ2-2
CASSKSGNTGELFF
TGTGCCAGCAGCAAATCAGGAAACACCGGGGAGCTGTTTTTT
>-|-|TRBV7-2|TRBJ1-6
CASSLLAGDNSPLHF
TGTGCCAGCAGCTTACTCGCCGGGGATAATTCACCCCTCCACTTT
>TRBD2|-|TRBV7-9|TRBJ2-7
CASSQDGAGGSYEQYF
TGTGCCAGCAGCCAAGATGGGGCGGGGGGATCCTACGAGCAGTACTTC
>-|few|TRBV2|TRBJ2-7
CASSLRGDGYEQYF
TGTGCCAGCAGTTTAAGAGGGGATGGCTACGAGCAGTACTTC
>-|few|TRBV7-9|TRBJ1-1
CASSLLQRNTEAFF
TGTGCCAGCAGCTTATTACAGAGGAACACTGAAGCTTTCTTT
>-|-|TRBV7-9|TRBJ2-6
CASSPNVGAGANVLTF
TGTGCCAGCAGCCCCAACGTTGGGGCTGGGGCCAACGTCCTGACTTTC
>-|once|TRBV10-3|TRBJ2-2
CAINRVGGTGELFF
TGTGCCATCAATCGGGTGGGCGGCACCGGGGAGCTGTTTTTT
>-|many|TRBV7-9|TRBJ2-7
CASSSRTGLRYEQYF
TGTGCCAGCAGCTCCCGAACAGGGTTGCGCTACGAGCAGTACTTC
>-|many|TRBV14|TRBJ1-1
CASSPSRAEAFF
TGTGCCAGCAGCCCGAGTCGGGCTGAAGCTTTCTTT
>-|-|TRBV29-1|TRBJ1-4
CSVEGGAQGANEKLFF
TGCAGCGTTGAAGGGGGGGCCCAGGGAGCTAATGAAAAACTGTTTTTT
>-|-|TRBV7-8|TRBJ1-4
CASSLAPEGRTKLFF
TGTGCCAGCAGCTTAGCCCCCGAGGGACGGACGAAACTGTTCTTT
>-|-|TRBV20-1|TRBJ1-2
CSARDARGIYGYTF
TGCAGTGCTAGAGATGCCAGGGGAATCTATGGCTACACCTTC
>TRBD1|-|TRBV19|TRBJ1-5
CASSIGAGGLNQPQHF
TGTGCCAGTAGTATTGGAGCAGGGGGCCTTAATCAGCCCCAGCATTTT
>-|many|TRBV7-2|TRBJ1-1
CASSLARATEAFF
TGTGCCAGCAGCTTAGCCAGGGCCACTGAAGCTTTCTTT
>TRBD1|many|TRBV7-3|TRBJ1-2
CASSLQGATGYTF
TGTGCCAGCAGCTTGCAGGGGGCTACTGGCTACACCTTC
>TRBD2|-|TRBV11-1|TRBJ2-7
CASSLETAQIPSGTGSKVYEQYF
TGTGCCAGCAGCTTAGAGACGGCACAGATACCTAGCGGGACGGGGTCAAAAGTCTACGAGCAGTACTTC
>TRBD1|-|TRBV25-1|TRBJ1-2
CASSPHGTDFRYGYTF
TGTGCCAGCAGCCCCCACGGGACAGACTTTCGCTATGGCTACACCTTC
>-|once|TRBV7-9|TRBJ2-2
CASSQLESYTGELFF
TGTGCCAGCAGCCAACTAGAGTCTTACACCGGGGAGCTGTTTTTT
>-|-|TRBV7-9|TRBJ1-3
CASSLGVMNSGNTIYF
TGTGCCAGCAGCTTAGGGGTTATGAACTCTGGAAACACCATATATTTT
>-|many|TRBV10-3|TRBJ1-1
CAIRNVKYRDKNTEAFF
TGTGCCATCAGGAACGTTAAGTATCGAGACAAGAACACTGAAGCTTTCTTT
>-|-|TRBV2|TRBJ1-5
CASSPGTPNRPQHF
TGTGCCAGCAGCCCCGGGACACCGAATCGGCCCCAGCATTTT
>-|many|TRBV20-1|TRBJ2-7
CSARHLKEQYF
TGCAGTGCTAGACATTTAAAGGAGCAGTACTTC
>TRBD2|-|TRBV7-9|TRBJ2-7
CASSITHPGGSYEQYF
TGCGCCAGCAGCATAACGCATCCGGGGGGCTCCTACGAGCAGTACTTC
>TRBD1|many|TRBV20-1|TRBJ1-1
CSARDRGLNTEAFF
TGCAGTGCTAGGGACAGGGGGCTGAACACTGAAGCTTTCTTT
>-|-|TRBV19|TRBJ2-7
CASSIEGRSYEQYF
TGTGCCAGTAGTATTGAGGGACGCTCCTACGAGCAGTACTTC
>TRBD1|many|TRBV2|TRBJ1-2
CASSWTGPNYGYTF
TGTGCCAGCAGCTGGACAGGGCCTAACTATGGCTACACCTTC
>-|-|TRBV20-1|TRBJ1-4
CSAREGRDEKLFF
TGCAGTGCTAGAGAGGGCAGGGATGAAAAACTGTTTTTT
>-|-|TRBV7-9|TRBJ1-4
CASSQVYGGEKLFF
TGCGCCAGCAGCCAAGTTTATGGGGGGGAAAAACTGTTTTTT
>TRBD1|-|TRBV10-3|TRBJ2-5
CAISSTTGGETQYF
TGTGCCATCAGCTCCACGACAGGGGGAGAGACCCAGTACTTC
>-|few|TRBV7-9|TRBJ2-2
CASSLTAQAGELFF
TGTGCCAGCAGCTTAACAGCCCAGGCCGGGGAGCTGTTTTTT
>-|-|TRBV7-9|TRBJ2-5
CASSLAAGVETQYF
TGTGCCAGCAGCTTAGCGGCCGGGGTGGAGACCCAGTACTTC
>TRBD1|many|TRBV7-8|TRBJ1-2
CASSLSGGGYGYTF
TGTGCCAGCAGTTTGTCAGGGGGCGGATATGGCTACACCTTC
>TRBD1|few|TRBV19|TRBJ1-5
CASSLWTGDHRNYQPQHF
TGTGCCAGTAGTCTTTGGACAGGGGATCATCGAAACTATCAGCCCCAGCATTTT
>TRBD2|-|TRBV7-2|TRBJ2-5
CARTKGGGHGTQYF
TGTGCCAGGACGAAGGGCGGGGGGCATGGGACCCAGTACTTC
>TRBD1|-|TRBV7-9|TRBJ2-6
CASRSGTGARSGANVLTF
TGTGCCAGCAGGTCCGGGACAGGGGCGCGCTCTGGGGCCAACGTCCTGACTTTC
>-|-|TRBV5-4|TRBJ1-2
CASSRAGQGEFYGYTF
TGTGCCAGCAGCCGGGCGGGGCAGGGAGAATTCTATGGCTACACCTTC
>-|-|TRBV6-5|TRBJ1-4
CAISPDLGEKLFF
TGTGCCATCAGTCCAGACCTAGGTGAAAAACTGTTTTTT
>-|few|TRBV15|TRBJ2-7
CATRAPSVRTKGSYEQYF
TGTGCCACCAGAGCTCCTTCCGTTAGAACCAAGGGCTCCTACGAGCAGTACTTC
>-|-|TRBV5-6|TRBJ2-7
CASGRGSYEQYF
TGTGCCAGCGGGCGGGGCTCCTACGAGCAGTACTTC
>-|few|TRBV7-7|TRBJ1-1
CASSLVLDGGVNTEAFF
TGTGCTAGCAGCTTAGTTTTAGATGGGGGGGTGAACACTGAAGCTTTCTTT
>TRBD2|-|TRBV7-2|TRBJ2-3
CASSWGLAGVVTDTQYF
TGTGCCAGCAGCTGGGGACTAGCGGGAGTCGTCACAGATACGCAGTATTTT
>-|-|TRBV15|TRBJ1-2
CATSSLRGGYTF
TGTGCCACCAGCTCTCTGAGGGGCGGCTACACCTTC
>-|-|TRBV4-1|TRBJ2-3
CATSRWVKVTDTQYF
TGCGCTACCTCACGGTGGGTAAAAGTCACAGATACGCAGTATTTT
>-|once|TRBV11-1|TRBJ2-7
CARSYGTVISEQYF
TGTGCCCGCAGCTACGGGACGGTGATCAGCGAGCAGTACTTC
>TRBD1|-|TRBV15|TRBJ2-6
CATSKRFGTGGPDNVLTF
TGTGCCACCAGCAAAAGGTTCGGGACAGGGGGCCCAGACAACGTCCTGACTTTC
>-|-|TRBV14|TRBJ2-7
CASSNQGFWGDEQYF
TGTGCCAGCAGCAACCAGGGATTTTGGGGTGACGAGCAGTACTTC